This T cell receptor (beta chain) comes out of a study of blood T cell repertoires in COVID-19. Overall study context: Donors in the United States, Italy and Spain gave samples during acute or convalescent COVID-19. The cDNA or gDNA used as material had been derived from T cells, B-cell-depleted T cells, or PBMCs.

Sequenced by immunoSEQ multiplex PCR; TCRdb stores in-frame clones only, minus some. Of approximately 220,000 clones in the sample, roughly nine tenths are singletons; the top ten hold almost 4%. Participants came from under 30 US areas, aged roughly 18 to 89 years. Participants' own reports of clinical history determined their cohort assignment. Germline V gives CDR1 MGHRA, CDR2 YSYEKL. V shed 2 bases and J shed 3 bases, with 11 bases lying between them. The CDR3 sequence is 14 residues long. Sequencing was done on a sample of PBMCs or T cells enriched from blood (not recorded which). The TCR originated in a woman aged 25 to 45 with acute COVID-19. The chain recombines TRBV4-1 with TRBJ2-7, with D perhaps matching TRBD1 (6 bases). The CDR3 region is CASSQPGQVYEQYF. For the CDR3, the DNA is TGCGCCAGCAGCCAACCGGGACAAGTCTACGAGCAGTACTTC.